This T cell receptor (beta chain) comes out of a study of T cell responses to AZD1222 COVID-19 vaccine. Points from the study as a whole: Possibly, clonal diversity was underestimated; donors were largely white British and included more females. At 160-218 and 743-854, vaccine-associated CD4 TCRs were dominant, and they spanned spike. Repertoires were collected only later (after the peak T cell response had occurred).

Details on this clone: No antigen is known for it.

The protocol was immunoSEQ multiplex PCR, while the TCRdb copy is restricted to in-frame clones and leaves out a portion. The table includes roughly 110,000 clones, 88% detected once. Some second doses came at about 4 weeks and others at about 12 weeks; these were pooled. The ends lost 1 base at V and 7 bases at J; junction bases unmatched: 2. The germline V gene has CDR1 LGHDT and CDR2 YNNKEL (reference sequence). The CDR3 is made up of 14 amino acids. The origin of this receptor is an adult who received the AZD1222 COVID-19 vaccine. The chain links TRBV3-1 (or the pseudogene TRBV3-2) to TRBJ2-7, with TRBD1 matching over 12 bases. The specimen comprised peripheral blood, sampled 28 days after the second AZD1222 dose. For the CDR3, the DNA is TGTGCCAGCAGCCAAGGGGACAGGGGGCGGGAGCAGTACTTC. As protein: CASSQGDRGREQYF.